This TCR beta chain was recorded in a study of blood T cell repertoires in COVID-19. The wider study: The origin of the acute and convalescent COVID-19 samples was the United States, Italy and Spain.

V was pared by 4 bases and J by 5 bases, with 6 bases of the junction left unmatched. In germline, CDR1 is SGHRS, CDR2 YFSETQ. CDR3 size: 14 residues. As originally analysed: Amplification of reference gene primers provided the estimated nucleated cell counts. Method: immunoSEQ multiplex PCR; TCRdb's copy keeps in-frame clones and lacks some. The V and J calls and clone size come from that table; D and trimming were worked out from the DNA. The sample carries about 110,000 clones, under 85% recorded once. This TCR was recovered from a woman in her seventies with acute or convalescent COVID-19. The sample taken for sequencing was peripheral blood. The rearrangement links TRBV5-1 to TRBJ1-2; the match to TRBD1 covers 9 bases. As DNA, the CDR3 is TGCGCCAGCAGCGCCGTGACAGGGGGTTATGGCTACACCTTC. Translating gives CASSAVTGGYGYTF.